This entry is about one T cell receptor beta chain. The antigen remains unidentified. A sample-barcoded 5' primer and a J-beta primer mix were used in a second PCR of about 6 to 11 cycles. The template-switch adaptor was a 5' adaptor with 12 random nucleotides. It tagged each cDNA molecule. TCRdb re-called the 5' RACE reads with MiXCR, one entry per CDR3 protein. The sample shows about 1 million distinct CDR3 sequences, around 45% of them seen only once. The data belong to a study of blood T cells in healthy people across ages. Study-level points and caveats: As naive T cell percentage varied, TCR beta diversity correlated strongly with it.

Germline V gene lookup returns CDR1 LGHDT and CDR2 YNNKEL (reference sequence). The CDR3 loop spans 17 amino acids. V dropped 1 base and J dropped 0 bases, with 13 bases sitting between them. This sequence was found in a woman aged 60 to 75 in good health. This chain connects TRBV3-1 to TRBJ2-1, with a tentative D call TRBD1 (5 bases). The sample taken for sequencing was blood. In DNA, the CDR3 is TGTGCCAGCAGCCAAGTCGTGGGGCCAAGCTCCTACAATGAGCAGTTCTTC. Translating it yields CASSQVVGPSSYNEQFF.